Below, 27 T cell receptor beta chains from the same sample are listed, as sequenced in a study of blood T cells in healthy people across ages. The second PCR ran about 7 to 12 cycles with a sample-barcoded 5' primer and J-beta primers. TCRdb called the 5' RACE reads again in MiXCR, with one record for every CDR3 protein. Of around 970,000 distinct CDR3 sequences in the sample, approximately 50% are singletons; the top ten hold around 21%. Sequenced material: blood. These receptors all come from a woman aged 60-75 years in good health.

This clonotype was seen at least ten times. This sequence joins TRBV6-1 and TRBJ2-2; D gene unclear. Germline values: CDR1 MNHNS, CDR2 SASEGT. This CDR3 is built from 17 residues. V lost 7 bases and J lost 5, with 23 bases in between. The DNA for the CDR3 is TGTGCCAGCATGCTTATCCCGGCTCGGAGTGGTACCGGGGAGCTGTTTTTT. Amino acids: CASMLIPARSGTGELFF.

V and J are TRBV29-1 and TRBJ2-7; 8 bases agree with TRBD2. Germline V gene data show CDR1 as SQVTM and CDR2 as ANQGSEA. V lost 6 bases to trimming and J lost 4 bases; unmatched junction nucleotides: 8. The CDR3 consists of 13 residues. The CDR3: CSVESGSVYEQYF. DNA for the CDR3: TGCAGCGTAGAAAGCGGGAGCGTTTACGAGCAGTACTTC.

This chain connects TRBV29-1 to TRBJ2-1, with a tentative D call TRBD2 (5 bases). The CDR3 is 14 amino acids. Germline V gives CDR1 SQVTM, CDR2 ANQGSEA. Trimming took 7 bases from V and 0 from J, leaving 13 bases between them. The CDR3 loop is CSALLGSSYNEQFF. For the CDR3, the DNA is TGCAGCGCCCTCCTAGGGAGCTCCTACAATGAGCAGTTCTTC.

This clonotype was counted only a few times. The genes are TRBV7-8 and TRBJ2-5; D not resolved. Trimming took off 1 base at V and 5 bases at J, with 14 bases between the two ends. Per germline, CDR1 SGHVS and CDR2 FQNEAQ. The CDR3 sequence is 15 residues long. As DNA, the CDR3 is TGTGCCAGCAGCTTAGGGAATGGCAGAACGGAGACCCAGTACTTC. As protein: CASSLGNGRTETQYF.

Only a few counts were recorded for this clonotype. CDR3 protein: CASTPNRGYEQYF. CDR3 DNA sequence: TGTGCCAGCACCCCAAACAGGGGTTACGAGCAGTACTTC. The rearrangement links TRBV7-9 to TRBJ2-7, with TRBD1 matching 7 bases. The CDR3 loop spans 13 amino acids. CDR1 and CDR2 (germline): SEHNR, FQNEAQ (reference sequence). Losses at the gene ends were 7 bases for V and 4 bases for J; bases not matched to a gene: 7. Drawing the rest from reference TRBV7-9 and TRBJ2-7, the complete variable domain is DTGVSQNPRHKITKRGQNVTFRCDPISEHNRLYWYRQTLGQGPEFLTYFQNEAQLEKSRLLSDRFSAERPKGSFSTLEIQRTEQGDSAMYLCASTPNRGYEQYFGPGTRLTVT.

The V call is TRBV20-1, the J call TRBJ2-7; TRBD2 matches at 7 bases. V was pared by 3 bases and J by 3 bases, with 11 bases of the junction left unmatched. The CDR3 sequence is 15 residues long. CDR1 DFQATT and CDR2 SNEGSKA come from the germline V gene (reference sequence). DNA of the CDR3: TGCAGTGCTAGTGATCGGGAAGGACTAGGCTACGAGCAGTACTTC. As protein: CSASDREGLGYEQYF.

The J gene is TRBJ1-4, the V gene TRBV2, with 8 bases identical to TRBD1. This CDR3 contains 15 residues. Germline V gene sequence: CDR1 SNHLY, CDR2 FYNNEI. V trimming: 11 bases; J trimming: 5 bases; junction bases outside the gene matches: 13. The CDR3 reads CAGAGQGLSNEKLFF. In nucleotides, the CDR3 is TGTGCCGGGGCCGGACAGGGTTTATCGAATGAAAAACTGTTTTTT.

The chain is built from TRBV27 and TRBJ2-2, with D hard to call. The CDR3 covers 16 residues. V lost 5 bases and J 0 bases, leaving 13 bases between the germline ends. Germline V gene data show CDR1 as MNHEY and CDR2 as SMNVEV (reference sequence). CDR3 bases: TGTGCCAGCAGTCCGTCGACGGTCGCGAACACCGGGGAGCTGTTTTTT. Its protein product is CASSPSTVANTGELFF.

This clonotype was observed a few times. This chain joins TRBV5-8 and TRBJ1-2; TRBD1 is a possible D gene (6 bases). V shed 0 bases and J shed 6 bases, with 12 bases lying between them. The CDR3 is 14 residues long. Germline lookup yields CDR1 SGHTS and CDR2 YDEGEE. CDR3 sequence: CASSLEQGGDGYTF. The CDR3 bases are TGTGCCAGCAGCTTGGAACAGGGAGGGGATGGCTACACCTTC.

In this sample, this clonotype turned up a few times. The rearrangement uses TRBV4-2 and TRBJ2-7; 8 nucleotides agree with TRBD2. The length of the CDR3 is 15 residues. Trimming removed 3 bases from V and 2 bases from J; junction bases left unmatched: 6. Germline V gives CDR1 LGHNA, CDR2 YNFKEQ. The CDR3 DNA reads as TGTGCCAGCAGCCAGGGGACTAGTTCCCCCTACGAGCAGTACTTC. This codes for CASSQGTSSPYEQYF.

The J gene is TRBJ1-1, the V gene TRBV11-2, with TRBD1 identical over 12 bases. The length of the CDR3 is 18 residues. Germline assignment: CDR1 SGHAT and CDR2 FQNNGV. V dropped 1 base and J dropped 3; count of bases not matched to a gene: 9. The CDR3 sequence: CASSLVPGTGGKDTEAFF. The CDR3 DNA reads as TGTGCCAGCAGCTTAGTTCCCGGGACAGGGGGCAAGGACACTGAAGCTTTCTTT.

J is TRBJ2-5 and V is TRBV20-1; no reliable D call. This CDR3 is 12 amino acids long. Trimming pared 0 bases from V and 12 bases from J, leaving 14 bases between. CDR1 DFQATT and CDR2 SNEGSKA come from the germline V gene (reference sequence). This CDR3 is CSARDVPQAEYF. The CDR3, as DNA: TGCAGTGCTAGAGACGTCCCCCAGGCGGAGTACTTC.

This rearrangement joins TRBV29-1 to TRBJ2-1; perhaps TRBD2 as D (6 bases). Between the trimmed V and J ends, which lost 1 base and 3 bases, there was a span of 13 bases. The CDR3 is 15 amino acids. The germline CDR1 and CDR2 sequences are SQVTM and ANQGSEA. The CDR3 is CSVEGAASDYNEQFF. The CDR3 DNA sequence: TGCAGCGTTGAAGGTGCGGCTAGCGACTACAATGAGCAGTTCTTC.

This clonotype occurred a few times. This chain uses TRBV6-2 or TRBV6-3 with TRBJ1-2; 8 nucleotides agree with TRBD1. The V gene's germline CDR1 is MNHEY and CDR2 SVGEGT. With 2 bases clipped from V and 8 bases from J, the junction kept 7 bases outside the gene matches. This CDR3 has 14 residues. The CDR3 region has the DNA TGTGCCAGCAGTTACCATGGACAGGGAAGCGGCTACACCTTC. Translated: CASSYHGQGSGYTF.

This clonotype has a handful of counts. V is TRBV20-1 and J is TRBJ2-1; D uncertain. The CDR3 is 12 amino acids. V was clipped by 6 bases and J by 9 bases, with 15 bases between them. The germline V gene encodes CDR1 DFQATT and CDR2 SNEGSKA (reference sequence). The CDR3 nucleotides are TGCAGTGCCCCATCGGACCGAGGTGAGCAGTTCTTC. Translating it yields CSAPSDRGEQFF.

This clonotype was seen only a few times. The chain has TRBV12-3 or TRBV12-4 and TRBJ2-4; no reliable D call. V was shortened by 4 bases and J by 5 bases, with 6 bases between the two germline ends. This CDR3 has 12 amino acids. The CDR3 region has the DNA TGTGCCAGCAGTTCGTCCCAAAACATTCAGTACTTC. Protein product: CASSSSQNIQYF.

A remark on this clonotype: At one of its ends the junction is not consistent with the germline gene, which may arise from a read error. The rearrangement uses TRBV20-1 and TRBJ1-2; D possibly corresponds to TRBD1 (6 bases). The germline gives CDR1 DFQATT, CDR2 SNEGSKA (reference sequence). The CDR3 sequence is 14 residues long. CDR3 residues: CSDRDRARGDGYTF. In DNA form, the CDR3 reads TGCAGTGATAGAGATAGGGCCAGGGGAGACGGCTACACCTTC.

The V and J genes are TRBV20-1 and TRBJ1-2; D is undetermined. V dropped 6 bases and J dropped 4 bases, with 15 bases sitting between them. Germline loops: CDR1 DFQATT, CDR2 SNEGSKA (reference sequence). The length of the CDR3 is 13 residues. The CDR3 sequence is CSAPGPRAYGYTF. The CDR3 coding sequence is TGCAGTGCCCCCGGGCCCCGCGCCTATGGCTACACCTTC.

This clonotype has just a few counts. CDR3 amino acids: CSARGSRTSRTSWETQYF. DNA for the CDR3: TGCAGTGCTAGAGGTTCAAGGACTAGCCGTACAAGCTGGGAGACCCAGTACTTC. This rearrangement joins TRBV20-1 to TRBJ2-7, with 8 bases aligning to TRBD2. The J call may not be correct, given that the DNA end is closer to TRBJ2-5. Germline-derived CDR1 and CDR2 are DFQATT and SNEGSKA (reference sequence). The CDR3 runs to 18 residues.

The DNA of the CDR3 is TGCGCCAGCAGCTTAACGGGACAGGGGTCCGATACGCAGTATTTT. It codes for CASSLTGQGSDTQYF. This sequence joins TRBV5-1 and TRBJ2-3, with 10 nucleotides matching TRBD1. The V gene end was trimmed by 2 bases and the J gene end by 6 bases; junction bases not matched to a gene: 6. Germline CDR1 is SGHRS and CDR2 is YFSETQ. The CDR3 has 15 amino acids.

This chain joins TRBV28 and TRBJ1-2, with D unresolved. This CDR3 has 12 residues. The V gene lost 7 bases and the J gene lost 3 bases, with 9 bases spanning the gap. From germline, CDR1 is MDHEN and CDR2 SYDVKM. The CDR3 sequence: CASTTEHYGYTF. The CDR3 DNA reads TGTGCCAGCACCACAGAACACTATGGCTACACCTTC.

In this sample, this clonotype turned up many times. The CDR3: CSARDPYGANVLTF. As DNA, the CDR3 is TGCAGTGCTAGAGATCCGTATGGGGCCAACGTCCTGACTTTC. The chain has TRBV20-1 and TRBJ2-6, with D hard to call. The V end lost 0 bases, the J end lost 3 bases, and 6 bases lay between the germline ends. The germline CDR1 and CDR2 sequences are DFQATT and SNEGSKA (reference sequence). This CDR3 has 14 amino acids.

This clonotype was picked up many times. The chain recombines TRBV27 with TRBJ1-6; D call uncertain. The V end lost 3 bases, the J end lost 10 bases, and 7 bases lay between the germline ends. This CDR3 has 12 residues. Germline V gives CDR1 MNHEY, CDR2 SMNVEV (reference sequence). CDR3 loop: CASSFGDSPLHF. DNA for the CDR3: TGTGCCAGCAGTTTCGGAGACTCACCCCTCCACTTT.

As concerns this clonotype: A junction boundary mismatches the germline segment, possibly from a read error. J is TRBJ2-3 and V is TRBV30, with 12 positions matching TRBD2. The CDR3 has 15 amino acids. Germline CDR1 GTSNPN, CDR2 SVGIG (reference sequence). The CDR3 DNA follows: TGCGCCTGGATTCGACTAGCGGGAGATTGGGATACGCAGTATTTT. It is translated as CAWIRLAGDWDTQYF.

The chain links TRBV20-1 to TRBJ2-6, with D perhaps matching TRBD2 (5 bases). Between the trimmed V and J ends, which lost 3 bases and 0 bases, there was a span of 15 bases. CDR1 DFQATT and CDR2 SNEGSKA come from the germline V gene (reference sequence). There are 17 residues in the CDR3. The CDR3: CSASGGAIRSGANVLTF. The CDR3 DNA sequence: TGCAGTGCTAGCGGAGGTGCCATCCGCTCTGGGGCCAACGTCCTGACTTTC.

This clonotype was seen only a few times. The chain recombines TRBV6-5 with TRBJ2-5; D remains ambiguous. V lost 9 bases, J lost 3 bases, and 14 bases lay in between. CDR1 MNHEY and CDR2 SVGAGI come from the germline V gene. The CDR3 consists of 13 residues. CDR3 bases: TGTGCCAGTCGTAGACTGTCCGAAGAGACCCAGTACTTC. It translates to CASRRLSEETQYF.

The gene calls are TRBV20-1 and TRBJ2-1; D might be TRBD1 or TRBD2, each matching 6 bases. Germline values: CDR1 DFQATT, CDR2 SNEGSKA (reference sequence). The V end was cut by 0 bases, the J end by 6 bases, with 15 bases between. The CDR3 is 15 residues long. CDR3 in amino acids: CSARDPAGHLNEQFF. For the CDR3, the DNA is TGCAGTGCTAGAGATCCGGCGGGACATCTCAATGAGCAGTTCTTC.